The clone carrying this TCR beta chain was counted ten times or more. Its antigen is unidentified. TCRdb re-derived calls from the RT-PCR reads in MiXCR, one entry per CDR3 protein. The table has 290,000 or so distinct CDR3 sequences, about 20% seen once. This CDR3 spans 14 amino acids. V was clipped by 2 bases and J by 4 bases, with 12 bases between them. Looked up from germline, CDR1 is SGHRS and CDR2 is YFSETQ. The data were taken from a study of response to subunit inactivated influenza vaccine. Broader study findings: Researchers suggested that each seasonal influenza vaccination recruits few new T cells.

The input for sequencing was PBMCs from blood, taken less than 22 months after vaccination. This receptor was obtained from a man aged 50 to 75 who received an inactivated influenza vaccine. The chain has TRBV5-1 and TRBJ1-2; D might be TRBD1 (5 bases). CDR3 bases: TGCGCCAGCAGCTTCGACAGCGGGGGCTATGGCTACACCTTC. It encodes CASSFDSGGYGYTF.